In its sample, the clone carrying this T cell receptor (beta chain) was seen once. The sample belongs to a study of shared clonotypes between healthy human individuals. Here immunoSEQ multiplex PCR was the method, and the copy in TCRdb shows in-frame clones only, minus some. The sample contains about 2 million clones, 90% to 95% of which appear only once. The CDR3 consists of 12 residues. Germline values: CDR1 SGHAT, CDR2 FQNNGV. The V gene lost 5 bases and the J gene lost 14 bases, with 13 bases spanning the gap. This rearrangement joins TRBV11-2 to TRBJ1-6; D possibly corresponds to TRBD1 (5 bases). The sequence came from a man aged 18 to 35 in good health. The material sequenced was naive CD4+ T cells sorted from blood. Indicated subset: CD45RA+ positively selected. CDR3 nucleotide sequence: TGTGCCAGCAGCCGGACACCCTGGGCCCTCCACTTT. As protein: CASSRTPWALHF.